Given below is one T cell receptor beta chain in context. Its antigen is currently unknown. These data belong to a study of spatial heterogeneity in lung cancer. Study observations and caveats: TCRs found ubiquitously expanded in tumor appeared in blood more at resection than at follow-up.

The sample's time point: blood at routine non-recurrence follow-up after resection. The study sequenced unsorted whole RNA from tumor, nontumor lung or frozen PBMC. TCRdb independently ran MiXCR on the 5' RACE reads; one entry per CDR3 protein. The profile shows roughly 30,000 distinct CDR3 sequences, 8.5% to 12% of them singletons. Trimming cost V 7 bases and J 0 bases, with 6 bases left between them. The CDR3 is 11 amino acids. CDR1 and CDR2 from the germline V gene are SQVTM and ANQGSEA. The gene calls are TRBV29-1 and TRBJ1-1, with D perhaps matching TRBD1 (5 bases). This specimen was PBMCs, taken at follow-up. This clonotype originated in a female donor with early-stage non-small cell lung cancer. The DNA of the CDR3 is TGCAGCGGACAGATGAACACTGAAGCTTTCTTT. Amino acid sequence: CSGQMNTEAFF. Filled out from reference TRBV29-1 and TRBJ1-1, the complete variable domain reads SAVISQKPSRDICQRGTSLTIQCQVDSQVTMMFWYRQQPGQSLTLIATANQGSEATYESGFVIDKFPISRPNLTFSTLTVSNMSPEDSSIYLCSGQMNTEAFFGQGTRLTVV.